This TCR beta chain was recorded in a study of cytomegalovirus exposure and HLA in healthy donors. The PCR employed 60 Vbeta primers together with 13 Jbeta primers. Produced via immunoSEQ multiplex PCR; TCRdb's table is partial and in-frame only. The sample lists 95,000 to 130,000 clones, 9.5% occurring once. The ends lost 2 bases at V and 6 bases at J; junction bases unmatched: 4. Germline-derived CDR1 and CDR2 are SGDLS and YYNGEE. The CDR3 spans 14 residues. This clone came up a few times. The antigen remains undetermined. Study outcomes and limitations: Trimming of TCR beta V- and J-genes showed a link, identified in a later analysis, to a missense DCLRE1C variant. TRBV6-2, TRBV6-3 and some other V segments were unresolvable in 87-base-pair reads. Roughly uniform sequencing depth across donors was assumed, possibly incorrectly. Among TCR beta chains of equal frequency, HLA-associated ones were more clonally expanded in a later analysis.

The rearrangement links TRBV9 to TRBJ2-5, with 10 bases aligning to TRBD2. The source of this sequence is a man aged 30 to 39 in good health and CMV-seronegative. Sequencing was carried out using PBMCs. The CDR3 is CASSVLAGEKTQYF. The CDR3 region has the DNA TGTGCCAGCAGCGTCCTAGCGGGAGAAAAGACCCAGTACTTC.